This T cell receptor (beta chain) was retrieved from a study of blood T cell repertoires in COVID-19. In the study overall: The United States, Italy and Spain supplied acute and convalescent COVID-19 samples.

Germline V gene sequence: CDR1 MNHEY, CDR2 SMNVEV (reference sequence). V was clipped by 2 bases and J by 7 bases, with 14 bases between them. This CDR3 has 14 residues. This clone was observed once. In the authors' workflow: Nucleated cell counts were estimated from reference gene primer amplification. Some clones are missing from TCRdb's copy, which holds only in-frame ones; the method was immunoSEQ multiplex PCR. For V, J and clone size, that table is used; D and trimming come from the DNA. The repertoire includes about 310,000 clones, around 89% of them detected once, and roughly a tenth sits in the top ten. Individuals aged roughly 18 to 90 years were recruited from roughly 23 US areas. Clinical history reported by participants formed the basis on which cohorts were assigned.

The chain is built from TRBV27 and TRBJ1-1; no definite D call. Input material: PBMCs or T cells enriched from blood (not recorded which). The receptor's source is a woman aged 40 to 49 who had recovered from COVID-19. The CDR3 reads CASSLDGVLVEAFF. Written as DNA, the CDR3 is TGTGCCAGCAGTTTAGACGGGGTTCTTGTTGAAGCTTTCTTT.